The clone carrying this TCR beta chain was recorded a few times. What it binds is not known. The CDR3 is made up of 17 amino acids. Trimming cost V 5 bases and J 0 bases, with 14 bases left between them. CDR1 and CDR2 from the germline V gene are MDHEN and SYDVKM. Broader study findings: Greatest tumor Treg TCR overlap was with tumor naive CD4+ cells. Tumor memory CD4+ T cell TCR gene usage was found to cluster with blood and lymph node memory CD4+ cells and with lymph node naive CD4+ cells.

Full-length variable regions came from constant-region reverse primers plus semi-nested Nested Universal Primer A PCR. TCRdb analysed the 5' RACE reads with MiXCR anew, one entry per CDR3 protein. In the table there are 25,000 to 40,000 distinct CDR3 sequences, 26% of which are singletons. This receptor was taken from a female donor with breast cancer. Sequenced input: naive CD4+ T cells sorted from a lymph node. This sample's subset: naive CD4+ T cells, CD4+CD45RA+CD25-. The gene calls are TRBV28 and TRBJ2-6; D tentatively reads TRBD1 or TRBD2 (6 bases each). CDR3: CASSRLGGLSGANVLTF. Written as DNA, the CDR3 is TGTGCCAGCAGTCGCCTGGGGGGCCTCTCTGGGGCCAACGTCCTGACTTTC.